Below, 2 T cell receptor beta chains from the same sample are listed, as sequenced in a study of lymphopenia after photon versus proton radiotherapy. Libraries were prepared by immunoSEQ multiplex PCR; TCRdb keeps only in-frame clonotypes and omits some of them. Among some 40,000 clones listed, about 86% were seen once. Sequenced here: peripheral blood, sampled from a patient treated with proton-based radiotherapy. These receptors were obtained from a woman in her sixties or seventies with pancreatic cancer. Some clones in this sample may be carry-over from other donors' samples.

The CDR3 sequence: CASSLYGAKTQYF. The CDR3 bases are TGTGCCAGCAGTTTATATGGGGCGAAGACCCAGTACTTC. The rearrangement joins TRBV28 to TRBJ2-5, with D maybe TRBD1 (5 bases). The CDR3 runs 13 residues. Germline-derived CDR1 and CDR2 are MDHEN and SYDVKM. V shed 1 base and J shed 6 bases, with 9 bases lying between them.

The V and J genes are TRBV29-1 and TRBJ2-3, with 8 bases matching TRBD1. The germline V gene encodes CDR1 SQVTM and CDR2 ANQGSEA. This CDR3 is 14 amino acids long. V dropped 6 bases and J dropped 4; count of bases not matched to a gene: 9. The CDR3 region is CSVERTGMADTQYF. The CDR3 DNA reads as TGCAGCGTCGAGAGGACAGGGATGGCAGATACGCAGTATTTT.